This T cell receptor beta chain came from a study of tumor and adjacent non-tumor tissue in lung cancer. The overall study: There were some 12 adenocarcinoma, a couple of squamous cell carcinoma and 1 small cell lung cancer cases.

TCRbeta libraries were built with three rounds of nested PCR, modified from ARM-PCR. MiXCR was run by TCRdb on the multiplex PCR reads, yielding one entry per CDR3 protein. The sample has more than 55,000 distinct CDR3 sequences, more than 75% seen once. CDR3 length: 15 amino acids. Germline V lookup: CDR1 GTSNPN, CDR2 SVGIG (reference sequence). This clonotype was detected only once. A read error may explain this, as a much larger clone is one base away. This sample's RNA came from whole unsorted tissue. This non-tumor lung sample came from over 3 cm beyond the tumor edge. The TCR originated in a man between 60 and 75 years old with non-small cell lung cancer. Sequencing was done on a sample of distant non-tumor lung tissue. V usage is TRBV30 and J usage is TRBJ2-5; TRBD2 agrees at 9 bases. CDR3 nucleotide sequence: TGTGCCTGGAGTGTAATAGCGGGAGCCGCAGAGCCCCAGTACTTC. Its protein is CAWSVIAGAAEPQYF.